The sample holds many counts of the clone carrying this T cell receptor beta chain. Its antigen is unknown. Germline V gene lookup returns CDR1 LNHDA and CDR2 SQIVND (reference sequence). The CDR3 consists of 15 residues. Trimming left V 6 bases short and J 1 base short, with 13 bases between. These data come from a study of early T cells in non-severe SARS-CoV-2 infection. Findings and caveats of the study: Sequences matched to VDJdb favored anti-spike CD8 responses, while private and CD4 specificities were missed.

Individual cDNA molecules were tagged with unique molecular identifiers, the study reported. TCRdb called the 5' RACE reads again in MiXCR, with one record for every CDR3 protein. The repertoire holds 24,000 or so distinct CDR3 sequences, 4% to 5% seen once, with nearly 4.5% in the top ten. The origin of this receptor is an adult who was a healthcare worker with PCR-confirmed SARS-CoV-2 infection or an uninfected control (not recorded which). The V gene is TRBV19, the J gene TRBJ1-5; D might be TRBD1 (6 bases). Input material: whole blood. The CDR3 is CASRLDRSSNQPQHF. DNA for the CDR3: TGTGCCAGTAGACTGGACAGATCAAGCAATCAGCCCCAGCATTTT. Using reference TRBV19 and TRBJ1-5 for the parts outside the CDR3, the full variable domain is DGGITQSPKYLFRKEGQNVTLSCEQNLNHDAMYWYRQDPGQGLRLIYYSQIVNDFQKGDIAEGYSVSREKKESFPLTVTSAQKNPTAFYLCASRLDRSSNQPQHFGDGTRLSIL.